This T cell receptor beta chain emerged from a study of blood T cell repertoires in COVID-19. Germline lookup yields CDR1 SNHLY and CDR2 FYNNEI. CDR3 size: 14 residues. Trimming left V 7 bases short and J 1 base short, with 10 bases between. Libraries were prepared by immunoSEQ multiplex PCR; TCRdb keeps only in-frame clonotypes and omits some of them. Counted here are around 400,000 clones, about 89% occurring once; the ten biggest clones make up about 2.5%. This chain joins TRBV2 and TRBJ2-2; D gene ambiguous. The clonotype comes from a woman aged 60-75 years with COVID-19, enrolled during active disease. Sequenced sample: peripheral blood. The CDR3, as DNA: TGTGCCAGCAATTACGGGTGGAACACCGGGGAGCTGTTTTTT. This sequence encodes CASNYGWNTGELFF.